The clone carrying this T cell receptor beta chain was counted once. This CDR3 spans 15 amino acids. Germline-derived CDR1 and CDR2 are SGHVS and FQNEAQ. The V and J ends lost 3 bases and 5 bases, in that order; junction bases with no gene match: 9. The data stem from a study of blood T cell repertoires in COVID-19. Study context: Material from acute and convalescent COVID-19 was sourced from the United States, Italy and Spain. PBMCs, B-cell-depleted T cells, or T cells provided the cDNA or gDNA that made up the material.

During active infection, Seattle patients enrolled and were then monitored through disease. As originally analysed: Reference gene primer amplification in the assay estimated nucleated cell counts. Sequencing was performed with immunoSEQ multiplex PCR; in TCRdb, only in-frame clones are kept and a portion is missing. V and J calls plus clone size are reproduced from that table; the DNA served to infer D and trimming. The profile shows around 260,000 clones, more than 85% of them singletons. The sequencing sample was made of peripheral blood. The gene calls are TRBV7-8 and TRBJ2-7; 8 positions agree with TRBD2. This TCR was recovered from a woman in her 30s with COVID-19, enrolled during active disease. CDR3 region: CASSLGTSSPHEQYF. For the CDR3, the DNA is TGTGCCAGCAGCTTGGGGACTAGTAGCCCCCACGAGCAGTACTTC.